This T cell receptor (beta chain) was documented in a study of spatial heterogeneity in lung cancer. Notes on the study in general: For expanded intratumoral alpha and beta TCRs, counts tracked tumor mutation counts. Quantities of ubiquitous and regional expanded TCRs paralleled ubiquitous and regional nonsynonymous mutations, respectively.

Time point noted: sample taken at primary tumor resection. Unsorted whole RNA from tumor, nontumor lung or frozen PBMC underwent sequencing. This clonotype is judged medium-sized. Its antigen is not identified. Trimming shortened V by 2 bases and J by 4 bases, and 9 bases separated the two germline ends. The CDR3 covers 14 residues. Germline CDR1 and CDR2: SGHKS and YYEKEE (reference sequence). Each CDR3 protein is one row after TCRdb ran MiXCR on the 5' RACE reads. This sample has 7,800 or so distinct CDR3 sequences, with about 8% found just once. V and J are TRBV5-5 and TRBJ2-2; the D is unclear. Specimen: lung tumor tissue, collected at surgery. The clonotype comes from a male donor with early-stage non-small cell lung cancer. The CDR3 here is CASSFYLSTGELFF. CDR3 sequence (DNA): TGTGCCAGCAGCTTCTATTTGAGCACCGGGGAGCTGTTTTTT.